This T cell receptor beta chain originates from a study of beta chain features in type 1 diabetes. Comments on this clone: The antigen is not known.

All of the isolated RNA was reverse transcribed, so expressed TCRB transcripts were sequenced. Sequenced by immunoSEQ multiplex PCR; TCRdb stores in-frame clones only, minus some. The table has 250,000 to 350,000 clones, about 14% seen once. This CDR3 has 15 residues. Per the germline V gene, CDR1 is KGHSH and CDR2 is LQKENI. The V end was cut by 3 bases, the J end by 1 base, with 10 bases between. Whole-study results and caveats: The study found that naive, central memory and Treg TCRB repertoires appeared more similar in patients than in healthy donors. VDJ junctions from patients with type 1 diabetes contained fewer insertions and more deletions.

The genes are TRBV18 and TRBJ1-5; D is possibly TRBD1 (5 bases). The sequence derives from a man between 25 and 39 years old in good health. The sample comprised central memory CD4+ T cells from blood. CDR3: CASSPGAGSNQPQHF. The DNA of the CDR3 is TGTGCCAGCTCACCTGGGGCCGGGAGCAATCAGCCCCAGCATTTT. Filled out from reference TRBV18 and TRBJ1-5, the complete variable domain reads NAGVMQNPRHLVRRRGQEARLRCSPMKGHSHVYWYRQLPEEGLKFMVYLQKENIIDESGMPKERFSAEFPKEGPSILRIQQVVRGDSAAYFCASSPGAGSNQPQHFGDGTRLSIL.